These T cell receptor beta chains were read from a single sample in a study of T cell changes during pregnancy in multiple sclerosis. TCRdb's copy holds only in-frame clones and misses some; the assay was immunoSEQ multiplex PCR. The table records tens of thousands of clones, more than 85% of them present only once. The source was CD8+ T cells from peripheral blood mononuclear cells, collected in the first trimester of pregnancy. The receptors originated from a female donor with multiple sclerosis, enrolled in a pregnancy study. Both conserved end residues are part of each CDR3. A D gene is named only where the DNA matches it firmly. Only some rows state a clone size, as once, few, many or a class for expanded clones.

>TRBD2|TRBJ2-7|TRBV7-9|NA
CASSPSSGIKVREQYF
TGTGCCAGCAGCCCCTCTAGCGGGATAAAGGTACGCGAGCAGTACTTC
>NA|TRBJ2-5|TRBV29-1|NA
CSVEDTRLEQETQYF
TGCAGCGTTGAAGATACCCGACTTGAACAAGAGACCCAGTACTTC
>NA|TRBJ1-1|TRBV5-1|NA
CASSWEENTEAFF
TGCGCCAGCAGTTGGGAGGAGAACACTGAAGCTTTCTTT
>NA|TRBJ1-1|TRBV19|NA
CASSNSETGIGAFF
TGTGCCAGTAGTAACTCCGAAACAGGGATTGGAGCTTTCTTT
>NA|TRBJ2-7|TRBV12-5|NA
CASHPTRRIYEQYF
TGTGCTAGTCATCCTACGCGGAGGATTTACGAGCAGTACTTC
>NA|TRBJ2-1|TRBV19|once
CASSISLSSYNEQFF
TGTGCCAGTAGTATAAGTCTGAGCTCCTACAATGAGCAGTTCTTC
>NA|TRBJ2-3|TRBV6-4|NA
CASSDSAEGLSTDTQYF
TGTGCCAGCAGTGACTCTGCTGAGGGACTCAGCACAGATACGCAGTATTTT
>NA|TRBJ1-2|TRBV6-1|NA
CASRDGNYYGYTF
TGTGCCAGCAGGGACGGGAATTACTATGGCTACACCTTC
>NA|TRBJ2-3|TRBV6-1|NA
CASLEGLPDTQYF
TGTGCCAGCCTTGAGGGACTCCCGGATACGCAGTATTTT
>TRBD1|TRBJ1-1|TRBV29-1|few
CSVEDRVSTEAFF
TGCAGCGTTGAGGACAGGGTGAGCACTGAAGCTTTCTTT
>TRBD1|TRBJ2-7|TRBV4-3|NA
CASSSGQGALYEQYF
TGCGCCAGCAGCAGTGGACAGGGGGCTTTGTACGAGCAGTACTTC
>TRBD2|TRBJ2-1|TRBV10-2|NA
CASSDAGGRAGNEQFF
TGCGCCAGCAGTGACGCGGGCGGGAGGGCCGGGAATGAGCAGTTCTTC
>NA|TRBJ2-3|TRBV19|once
CASSDPGLLLSTDTQYF
TGTGCCAGTAGTGACCCGGGACTCCTTCTTAGCACAGATACGCAGTATTTT
>NA|TRBJ2-7|TRBV13|NA
CASSLRELGYEQYF
TGTGCCAGCAGCTTACGGGAGTTGGGCTACGAGCAGTACTTC
>NA|TRBJ2-3|TRBV10-3|NA
CAISERGFGTLTDTQYF
TGTGCCATCAGTGAAAGAGGGTTTGGGACTCTCACAGATACGCAGTATTTT
>NA|TRBJ2-2|TRBV5-6|NA
CASSSRDSNWELFF
TGTGCCAGCAGCTCCCGGGACTCCAACTGGGAGCTGTTTTTT
>TRBD1|TRBJ2-7|TRBV5-1|NA
CASSTGQGLYEQYF
TGCGCCAGCAGCACCGGACAGGGTCTCTACGAGCAGTACTTC
>TRBD2|TRBJ2-4|TRBV5-1|NA
CASSLATGGRDIQYF
TGCGCCAGCAGCTTGGCCACTGGCGGGAGGGACATTCAGTACTTC
>TRBD1|TRBJ1-1|TRBV28|NA
CASSFSPATGDTEAFF
TGTGCCAGCAGTTTCTCCCCCGCGACAGGGGATACTGAAGCTTTCTTT
>TRBD1|TRBJ2-7|TRBV7-9|NA
CASSHPDREGYEQYF
TGTGCCAGCAGCCATCCCGACAGGGAAGGCTACGAGCAGTACTTC
>NA|TRBJ2-7|TRBV7-9|NA
CASSPRTETYEQYF
TGTGCCAGCAGCCCGAGGACAGAGACCTACGAGCAGTACTTC
>NA|TRBJ2-7|TRBV5-5|NA
CASSLLQAFEQYF
TGTGCCAGCAGCTTGCTCCAGGCATTCGAGCAGTACTTC
>TRBD1|TRBJ2-1|TRBV27|NA
CASSRDSYNEQFF
TGTGCCAGCAGCAGGGACAGTTACAATGAGCAGTTCTTC
>NA|TRBJ2-7|TRBV27|NA
CATSPGDSREQYF
TGTGCCACCTCCCCCGGGGATTCCCGCGAGCAGTACTTC
>TRBD1|TRBJ1-6|TRBV30|NA
CAWREDREASPLHF
TGTGCCTGGAGGGAGGACAGGGAGGCTTCACCCCTCCACTTT
>NA|TRBJ2-7|TRBV7-2|NA
CASSLGPGYEQYF
TGTGCCAGCAGCTTAGGGCCGGGGTACGAGCAGTACTTC
>NA|TRBJ2-2|TRBV6-6|NA
CASSRFVGQNTGELFF
TGTGCCAGCAGTAGGTTCGTGGGACAGAACACCGGGGAGCTGTTTTTT
>NA|TRBJ2-3|TRBV27|NA
CASSAPGRSDTQYF
TGTGCCAGCAGTGCACCGGGGAGGTCGGATACGCAGTATTTT
>NA|TRBJ2-1|TRBV14|NA
CASSRGGLLNNEQFF
TGTGCCAGCAGCCGAGGGGGACTACTAAACAATGAGCAGTTCTTC
>TRBD2|TRBJ2-1|TRBV27|NA
CASSPPDLAGAPVKQFF
TGTGCCAGCAGTCCACCAGACCTAGCGGGAGCGCCGGTAAAGCAGTTCTTC
>NA|TRBJ1-1|TRBV2|NA
CASSELGSTTNTEAFF
TGTGCCAGCAGTGAACTAGGATCCACTACGAACACTGAAGCTTTCTTT
>TRBD2|TRBJ2-1|TRBV4-3|medium-sized
CASSRGLAEYNEQFF
TGCGCCAGCAGCCGTGGACTAGCGGAATACAATGAGCAGTTCTTC
>NA|TRBJ2-1|TRBV9|NA
CASSVGPLGSRNEQFF
TGTGCCAGCAGCGTAGGCCCCCTGGGTAGCCGCAATGAGCAGTTCTTC
>TRBD1|TRBJ2-2|TRBV6-5|NA
CASSYTGENTGELFF
TGTGCCAGCAGTTACACAGGGGAAAACACCGGGGAGCTGTTTTTT
>TRBD1|TRBJ1-5|TRBV27|NA
CATRDRGGRSNQPQHF
TGTGCAACCCGGGACAGGGGCGGGAGAAGCAATCAGCCCCAGCATTTT
>NA|TRBJ2-7|TRBV29-1|NA
CSVEVVGVEQYF
TGCAGCGTTGAAGTGGTCGGGGTCGAGCAGTACTTC
>TRBD2|TRBJ2-3|TRBV28|NA
CASSPGTTSYTQYF
TGTGCCAGCAGTCCGGGGACTACTTCCTATACGCAGTATTTT
>NA|TRBJ1-2|TRBV28|NA
CASSRAGGRSYTF
TGTGCCAGCAGCCGGGCCGGGGGACGGAGCTACACCTTC
>TRBD1|TRBJ2-7|TRBV30|once
CAWSGGQSHEQYF
TGTGCCTGGAGTGGGGGACAGTCCCACGAGCAGTACTTC
>TRBD1|TRBJ2-3|TRBV4-1|NA
CASSPRDREADTQYF
TGCGCCAGCAGCCCCCGGGACAGGGAAGCAGATACGCAGTATTTT
>TRBD1|TRBJ2-7|TRBV11-2|once
CASSAGTGGGFYEQYF
TGTGCCAGCAGCGCCGGGACAGGGGGCGGTTTTTACGAGCAGTACTTC
>NA|TRBJ2-6|TRBV5-6|NA
CASSLSGSGANVLTF
TGTGCCAGCAGCTTGTCGGGCTCTGGGGCCAACGTCCTGACTTTC
>TRBD2|TRBJ2-7|TRBV5-4|NA
CASSLVSGVEQYF
TGTGCCAGCAGCTTGGTTAGCGGGGTTGAGCAGTACTTC
>NA|TRBJ2-7|TRBV27|NA
CASRREFTPSEQYF
TGTGCCAGCAGGAGGGAGTTTACCCCTTCCGAGCAGTACTTC
>NA|TRBJ1-4|TRBV27|NA
CAGQDYSLNEKLFF
TGTGCCGGTCAAGATTACAGCCTTAATGAAAAACTGTTTTTT
>TRBD2|TRBJ2-1|TRBV7-6|NA
CASSPGGGGEQFF
TGTGCCAGCAGCCCGGGGGGTGGAGGTGAGCAGTTCTTC
>NA|TRBJ2-7|TRBV29-1|NA
CSVELAASYEQYF
TGCAGCGTTGAACTAGCTGCTTCCTACGAGCAGTACTTC
>TRBD2|TRBJ2-7|TRBV11-2|NA
CASSWEGDEQYF
TGTGCCAGCAGCTGGGAGGGAGACGAGCAGTACTTC
>NA|TRBJ1-4|TRBV5-4|NA
CASSSLLAPGQTNEKLFF
TGTGCCAGCAGCTCCCTTCTGGCACCGGGACAAACTAATGAAAAACTGTTTTTT
>TRBD2|TRBJ2-3|TRBV6-4|once
CASSEGLAVTDTQYF
TGTGCCAGCAGTGAGGGACTAGCGGTCACAGATACGCAGTATTTT
>TRBD2|TRBJ2-1|TRBV11-3|NA
CASSLAGGSYNEQFF
TGTGCCAGCAGCCTAGCGGGAGGCTCCTACAATGAGCAGTTCTTC
>TRBD1|TRBJ1-1|TRBV28|NA
CASSGRGRGTEAFF
TGTGCCAGCAGTGGCAGGGGGCGAGGCACTGAAGCTTTCTTT
>TRBD1|TRBJ1-2|TRBV30|NA
CAWGGDRGYYGYTF
TGTGCCTGGGGGGGGGACAGGGGCTACTATGGCTACACCTTC
>NA|TRBJ2-5|TRBV4-3|NA
CASSQDNLVFETQYF
TGCGCCAGCAGCCAAGATAATCTAGTTTTCGAGACCCAGTACTTC
>NA|TRBJ1-2|TRBV7-9|NA
CASSFGEDYGYTF
TGTGCCAGCAGCTTCGGGGAGGACTATGGCTACACCTTC
>NA|TRBJ2-3|TRBV16|few
CASSQSPAYTDTQYF
TGTGCCAGCAGCCAATCTCCCGCCTACACAGATACGCAGTATTTT
>TRBD1|TRBJ1-2|TRBV5-6|once
CASSLGTDLYGYTF
TGTGCCAGCAGCCTCGGGACAGATCTTTATGGCTACACCTTC
>NA|TRBJ2-2|TRBV5-1|NA
CASRRWGADTGELFF
TGCGCCAGCAGGCGGTGGGGCGCGGACACCGGGGAGCTGTTTTTT
>NA|TRBJ2-7|TRBV7-9|NA
CASSISGIHYEQYF
TGTGCCAGCAGCATTTCCGGGATCCACTACGAGCAGTACTTC